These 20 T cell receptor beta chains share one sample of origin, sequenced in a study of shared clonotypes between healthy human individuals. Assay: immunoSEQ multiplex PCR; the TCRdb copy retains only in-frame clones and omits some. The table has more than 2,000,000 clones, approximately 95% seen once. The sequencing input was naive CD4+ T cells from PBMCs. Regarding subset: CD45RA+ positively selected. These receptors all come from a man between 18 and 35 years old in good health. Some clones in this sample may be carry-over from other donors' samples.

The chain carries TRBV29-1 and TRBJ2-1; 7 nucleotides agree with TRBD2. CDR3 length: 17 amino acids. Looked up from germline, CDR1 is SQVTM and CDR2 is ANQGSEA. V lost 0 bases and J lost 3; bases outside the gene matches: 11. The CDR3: CSVEEMLETSSYNEQFF. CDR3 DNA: TGCAGCGTTGAAGAAATGTTGGAGACTAGCAGCTACAATGAGCAGTTCTTC.

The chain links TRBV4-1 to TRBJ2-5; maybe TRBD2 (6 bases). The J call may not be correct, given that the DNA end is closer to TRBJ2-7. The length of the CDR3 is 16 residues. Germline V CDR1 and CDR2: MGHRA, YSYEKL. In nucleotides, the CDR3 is TGCGCCAGCAGCCAACGCGGGGATGGGGGCTCCTACGAGCAGTACTTC. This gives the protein CASSQRGDGGSYEQYF.

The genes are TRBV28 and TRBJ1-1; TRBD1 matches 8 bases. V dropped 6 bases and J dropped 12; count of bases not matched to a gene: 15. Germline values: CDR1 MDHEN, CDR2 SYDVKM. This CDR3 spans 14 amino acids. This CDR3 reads CASSPPGGARAPFF. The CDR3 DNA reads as TGTGCCAGCAGCCCCCCAGGGGGCGCCCGAGCCCCTTTCTTT. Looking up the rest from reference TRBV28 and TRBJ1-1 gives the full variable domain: DVKVTQSSRYLVKRTGEKVFLECVQDMDHENMFWYRQDPGLGLRLIYFSYDVKMKEKGDIPEGYSVSREKKERFSLILESASTNQTSMYLCASSPPGGARAPFFGQGTRLTVV.

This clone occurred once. The CDR3 DNA sequence: TGTGCCAGCAGCGTCCTCCGCTCCTATAATTCACCCCTCCACTTT. It specifies CASSVLRSYNSPLHF. This chain uses TRBV11-2 with TRBJ1-6, with unresolved D. CDR3 length: 15 residues. CDR1 SGHAT and CDR2 FQNNGV come from the germline V gene. V shed 5 bases and J shed 0 bases, with 8 bases lying between them.

CDR3 protein: CASSNGWGGGTDTQYF. CDR3 in DNA: TGTGCCAGCAGCAATGGATGGGGGGGAGGCACAGATACGCAGTATTTT. The chain links TRBV11-3 to TRBJ2-3; 7 positions agree with TRBD2. The germline CDR1 and CDR2 sequences are SGHNT and YENEEA. The CDR3 is 16 residues long. V lost 5 bases and J lost 1; bases outside the gene matches: 9.

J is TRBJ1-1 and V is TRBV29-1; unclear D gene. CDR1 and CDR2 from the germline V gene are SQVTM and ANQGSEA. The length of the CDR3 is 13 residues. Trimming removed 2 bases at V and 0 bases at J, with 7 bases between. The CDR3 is CSVEMRLNTEAFF. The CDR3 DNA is TGCAGCGTTGAAATGCGTTTGAACACTGAAGCTTTCTTT.

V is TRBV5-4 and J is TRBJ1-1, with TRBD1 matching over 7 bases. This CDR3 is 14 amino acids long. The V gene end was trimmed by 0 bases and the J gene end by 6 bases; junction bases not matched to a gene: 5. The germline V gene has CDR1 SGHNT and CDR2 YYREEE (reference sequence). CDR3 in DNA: TGTGCCAGCAGCTTGGGCAGGGGGAAAGCTGAAGCTTTCTTT. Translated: CASSLGRGKAEAFF. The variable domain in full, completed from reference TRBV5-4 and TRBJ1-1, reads ETGVTQSPTHLIKTRGQQVTLRCSSQSGHNTVSWYQQALGQGPQFIFQYYREEENGRGNFPPRFSGLQFPNYSSELNVNALELDDSALYLCASSLGRGKAEAFFGQGTRLTVV.

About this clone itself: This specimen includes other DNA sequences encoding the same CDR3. Here the CDR3 reads CASSQGSNTGELFF. CDR3 in DNA: TGTGCCAGCAGCCAGGGCAGTAACACCGGGGAGCTGTTTTTT. The chain couples TRBV4-2 to TRBJ2-2; D is undetermined. Germline V gene sequence: CDR1 LGHNA, CDR2 YNFKEQ. The CDR3 consists of 14 residues. Between the trimmed V and J ends, which lost 3 bases and 2 bases, there was a span of 7 bases.

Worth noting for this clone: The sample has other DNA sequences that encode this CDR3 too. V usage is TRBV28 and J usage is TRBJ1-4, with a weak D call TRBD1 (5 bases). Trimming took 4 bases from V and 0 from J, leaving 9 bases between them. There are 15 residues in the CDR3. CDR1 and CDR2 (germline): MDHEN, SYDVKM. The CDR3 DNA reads TGTGCCAGCAGTTCCGGGGGTGCAACTAATGAAAAACTGTTTTTT. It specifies CASSSGGATNEKLFF.

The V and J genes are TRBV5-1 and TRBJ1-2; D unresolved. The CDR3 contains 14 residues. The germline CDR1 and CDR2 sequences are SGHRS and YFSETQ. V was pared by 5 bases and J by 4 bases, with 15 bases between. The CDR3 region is CASSTWEGVYGYTF. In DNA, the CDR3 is TGCGCCAGCAGTACGTGGGAGGGTGTCTATGGCTACACCTTC.

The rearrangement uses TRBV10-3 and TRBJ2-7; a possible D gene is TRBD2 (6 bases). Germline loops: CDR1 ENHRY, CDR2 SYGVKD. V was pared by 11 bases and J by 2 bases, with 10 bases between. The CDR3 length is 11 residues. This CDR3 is CAAREAYEQYF. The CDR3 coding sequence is TGTGCCGCCAGGGAGGCCTACGAGCAGTACTTC.

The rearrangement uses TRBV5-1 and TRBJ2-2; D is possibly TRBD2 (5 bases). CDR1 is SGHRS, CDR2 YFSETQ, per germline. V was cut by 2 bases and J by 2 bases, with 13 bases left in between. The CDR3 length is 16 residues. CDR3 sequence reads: CASSFIAGINTGELFF. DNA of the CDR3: TGCGCCAGCAGCTTCATTGCCGGGATAAACACCGGGGAGCTGTTTTTT.

The CDR3 DNA reads TGTGCCAGCAGCTTACTCCCGGGACAGGTATACGAGCAGTACTTC. It translates to CASSLLPGQVYEQYF. The chain employs TRBV7-2 and TRBJ2-7; 8 bases align to TRBD1. This CDR3 contains 15 residues. The germline V gene encodes CDR1 SGHTA and CDR2 FQGNSA. V was clipped by 2 bases and J by 4 bases; unmatched bases: 7.

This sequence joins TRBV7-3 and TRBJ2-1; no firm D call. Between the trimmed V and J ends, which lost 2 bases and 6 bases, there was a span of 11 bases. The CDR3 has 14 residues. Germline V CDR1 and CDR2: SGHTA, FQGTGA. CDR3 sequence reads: CASSLLSTSNEQFF. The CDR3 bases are TGTGCCAGCAGCTTATTGTCGACTTCCAATGAGCAGTTCTTC. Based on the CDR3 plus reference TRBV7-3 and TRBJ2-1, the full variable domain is GAGVSQTPSNKVTEKGKYVELRCDPISGHTALYWYRQSLGQGPEFLIYFQGTGAADDSGLPNDRFFAVRPEGSVSTLKIQRTERGDSAVYLCASSLLSTSNEQFFGPGTRLTVL.

CDR3 sequence: CASSLHSGLAKNIQYF. The CDR3, as DNA: TGTGCCAGCAGTTTGCATAGCGGACTAGCCAAAAACATTCAGTACTTC. The chain employs TRBV28 and TRBJ2-4; D may be TRBD2 (6 bases). CDR1 and CDR2 (germline): MDHEN, SYDVKM. The V end lost 3 bases, the J end lost 0 bases, and 12 bases lay between the germline ends. The CDR3 loop spans 16 amino acids.

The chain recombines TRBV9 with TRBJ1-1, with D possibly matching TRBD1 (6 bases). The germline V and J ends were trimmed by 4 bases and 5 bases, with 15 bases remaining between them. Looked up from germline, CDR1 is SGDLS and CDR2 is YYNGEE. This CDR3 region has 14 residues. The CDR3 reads CASSPNSRGTEAFF. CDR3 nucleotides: TGTGCCAGCAGCCCCAACTCCAGGGGAACTGAAGCTTTCTTT.

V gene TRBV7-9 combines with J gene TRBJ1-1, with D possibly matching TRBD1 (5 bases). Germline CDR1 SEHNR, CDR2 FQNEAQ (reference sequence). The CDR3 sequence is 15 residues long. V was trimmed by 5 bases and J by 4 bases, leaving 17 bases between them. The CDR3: CASSLGSWGGTEAFF. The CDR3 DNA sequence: TGTGCCAGCAGCCTGGGCAGTTGGGGGGGCACTGAAGCTTTCTTT. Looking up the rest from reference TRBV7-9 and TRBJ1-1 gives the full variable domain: DTGVSQNPRHKITKRGQNVTFRCDPISEHNRLYWYRQTLGQGPEFLTYFQNEAQLEKSRLLSDRFSAERPKGSFSTLEIQRTEQGDSAMYLCASSLGSWGGTEAFFGQGTRLTVV.

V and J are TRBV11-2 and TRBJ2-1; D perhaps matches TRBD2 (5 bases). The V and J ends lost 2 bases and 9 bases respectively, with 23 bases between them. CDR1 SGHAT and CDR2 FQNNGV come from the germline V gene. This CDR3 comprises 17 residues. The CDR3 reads CASSLNHLGGFRGEQFF. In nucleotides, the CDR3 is TGTGCCAGCAGCTTAAATCACTTGGGTGGCTTTCGGGGTGAGCAGTTCTTC. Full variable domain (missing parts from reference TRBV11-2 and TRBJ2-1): EAGVAQSPRYKIIEKRQSVAFWCNPISGHATLYWYQQILGQGPKLLIQFQNNGVVDDSQLPKDRFSAERLKGVDSTLKIQPAKLEDSAVYLCASSLNHLGGFRGEQFFGPGTRLTVL.

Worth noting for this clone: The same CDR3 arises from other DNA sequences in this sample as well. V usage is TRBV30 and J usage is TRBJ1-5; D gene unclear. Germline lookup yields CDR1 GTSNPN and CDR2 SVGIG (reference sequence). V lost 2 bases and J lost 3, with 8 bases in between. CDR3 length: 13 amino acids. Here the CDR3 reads CAWSPGPNQPQHF. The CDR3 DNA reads TGTGCCTGGAGTCCGGGCCCCAATCAGCCCCAGCATTTT.

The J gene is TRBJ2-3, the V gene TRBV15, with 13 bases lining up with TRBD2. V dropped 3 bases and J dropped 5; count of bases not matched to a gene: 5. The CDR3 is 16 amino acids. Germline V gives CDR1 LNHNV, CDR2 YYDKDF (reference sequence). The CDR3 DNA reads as TGTGCCACCAGCAGCGGACTAGCGGGAGTAGGAGATACGCAGTATTTT. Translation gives CATSSGLAGVGDTQYF.